Listed below are T cell receptor beta chains from one sample, sequenced in a study of blood T cell repertoires in COVID-19. Some clones are missing from TCRdb's copy, which holds only in-frame ones; the method was immunoSEQ multiplex PCR. The top ten hold 9.5% to 13% of the sample, which has about 140,000 clones, around 84% seen once. The sample comprised peripheral blood. The receptors were gathered from a man in his sixties with active or convalescent COVID-19. Both conserved end residues are trimmed from each CDR3. The D gene is left open where the match is weak.

v_gene: TRBV11-2; d_gene: .; j_gene: TRBJ1-2; CDR3aa: ASSLTPMYGYT
v_gene: TRBV7-7; d_gene: TRBD2; j_gene: TRBJ2-5; CDR3aa: ASSLPPGLAGLETQY
v_gene: TRBV28; d_gene: .; j_gene: TRBJ1-5; CDR3aa: ASSLRDQPQH
v_gene: TRBV5-6; d_gene: .; j_gene: TRBJ2-1; CDR3aa: ASSYGLTSYNEQF
v_gene: TRBV9; d_gene: TRBD1; j_gene: TRBJ2-5; CDR3aa: ASSQMPQGAGETQY
v_gene: TRBV24-1; d_gene: .; j_gene: TRBJ2-1; CDR3aa: ATSDLEFGGNNEQF
v_gene: TRBV2; d_gene: .; j_gene: TRBJ1-6; CDR3aa: ASHGRLNSPLH
v_gene: TRBV29-1; d_gene: TRBD2; j_gene: TRBJ2-1; CDR3aa: SVERDLAGGLDEQF
v_gene: TRBV30; d_gene: .; j_gene: TRBJ1-2; CDR3aa: AWSVFTGSSGGYT
v_gene: TRBV19; d_gene: TRBD1; j_gene: TRBJ2-2; CDR3aa: ASSLWDRVTGELF
v_gene: TRBV24-1; d_gene: TRBD1; j_gene: TRBJ2-1; CDR3aa: ATSDPGQGSREQF
v_gene: TRBV6-2/TRBV6-3; d_gene: .; j_gene: TRBJ1-5; CDR3aa: ASSYSAGRGQISNQPQH
v_gene: TRBV6-5; d_gene: TRBD1; j_gene: TRBJ2-2; CDR3aa: ASSSPGTGSAGELF
v_gene: TRBV11-2; d_gene: .; j_gene: TRBJ1-5; CDR3aa: ASSLRTGVGNQPQH
v_gene: TRBV9; d_gene: .; j_gene: TRBJ2-5; CDR3aa: ASSVAQGRETQY
v_gene: TRBV6-2/TRBV6-3; d_gene: TRBD1; j_gene: TRBJ2-7; CDR3aa: ASSYFGTGGGEQY
v_gene: TRBV11-3; d_gene: TRBD1; j_gene: TRBJ2-7; CDR3aa: ASSTQGVSYEQY
v_gene: TRBV7-6; d_gene: .; j_gene: TRBJ2-5; CDR3aa: ASSNQGGAYQETQY
v_gene: TRBV19; d_gene: TRBD1; j_gene: TRBJ1-2; CDR3aa: ASSIVVTGTYGYT
v_gene: TRBV5-4; d_gene: .; j_gene: TRBJ1-1; CDR3aa: ASSPPPGLNTEAF
v_gene: TRBV7-9; d_gene: .; j_gene: TRBJ1-6; CDR3aa: ASSSIGGVGNSPLH
v_gene: TRBV11-3; d_gene: TRBD1; j_gene: TRBJ1-1; CDR3aa: ASSLGTGPVVF
v_gene: TRBV7-2; d_gene: .; j_gene: TRBJ1-3; CDR3aa: ASSLGKGISGNTIY
v_gene: TRBV18; d_gene: .; j_gene: TRBJ1-4; CDR3aa: ASSPQLARTDEKLF
v_gene: TRBV12-3/TRBV12-4; d_gene: .; j_gene: TRBJ1-1; CDR3aa: ASSLTVTEAF
v_gene: TRBV10-1; d_gene: TRBD2; j_gene: TRBJ2-5; CDR3aa: ASSDTSGRQETQY
v_gene: TRBV12-3/TRBV12-4; d_gene: .; j_gene: TRBJ1-5; CDR3aa: ASSPSSNQPQH
v_gene: TRBV29-1; d_gene: TRBD1; j_gene: TRBJ2-1; CDR3aa: SVADRGINEQF
v_gene: TRBV4-3; d_gene: .; j_gene: TRBJ1-6; CDR3aa: ASSRERGPLH
v_gene: TRBV7-8; d_gene: .; j_gene: TRBJ1-5; CDR3aa: ASSSQGFQPQH
v_gene: TRBV9; d_gene: .; j_gene: TRBJ2-3; CDR3aa: ASSVGPGTTRDTQY
v_gene: TRBV11-2; d_gene: .; j_gene: TRBJ2-1; CDR3aa: ASSLSPKLGDEQF
v_gene: TRBV18; d_gene: .; j_gene: TRBJ2-7; CDR3aa: ASSPAGTPFYEQY
v_gene: TRBV6-6; d_gene: .; j_gene: TRBJ2-1; CDR3aa: ASSYGGGTNEQF
v_gene: TRBV15; d_gene: .; j_gene: TRBJ2-3; CDR3aa: ATSRDRGSTDTQY
v_gene: TRBV12-3/TRBV12-4; d_gene: .; j_gene: TRBJ2-1; CDR3aa: ASLQALYNEQF
v_gene: TRBV2; d_gene: TRBD2; j_gene: TRBJ2-1; CDR3aa: ASSRGLAETKNEQF
v_gene: TRBV11-3; d_gene: TRBD2; j_gene: TRBJ2-2; CDR3aa: ASTHGGVQTGELF
v_gene: TRBV24-1; d_gene: TRBD2; j_gene: TRBJ2-1; CDR3aa: ATSDFLAGGHNEQF
v_gene: TRBV11-3; d_gene: .; j_gene: TRBJ2-2; CDR3aa: ASSLAGTPNTGELF
v_gene: TRBV6-2/TRBV6-3; d_gene: TRBD2; j_gene: TRBJ2-1; CDR3aa: ASSRSGTSGRGIMNEQF
v_gene: TRBV6-6; d_gene: TRBD1; j_gene: TRBJ1-6; CDR3aa: ASSYPLQGRNSPLH
v_gene: TRBV5-4; d_gene: TRBD2; j_gene: TRBJ2-1; CDR3aa: ASSPQGRGAYNEQF
v_gene: TRBV5-5; d_gene: TRBD1; j_gene: TRBJ1-2; CDR3aa: ASSRAGTGPTTKGGYT
v_gene: TRBV15; d_gene: TRBD1; j_gene: TRBJ2-2; CDR3aa: ATSREWTGQTGELF
v_gene: TRBV5-1; d_gene: TRBD1; j_gene: TRBJ1-3; CDR3aa: ASSSGQGGGNTIY
v_gene: TRBV6-5; d_gene: .; j_gene: TRBJ1-1; CDR3aa: ASSYLGRRLNTEAF
v_gene: TRBV7-8; d_gene: .; j_gene: TRBJ1-5; CDR3aa: ASSKGPTGGSNQPQH
v_gene: TRBV7-2; d_gene: .; j_gene: TRBJ1-4; CDR3aa: ASSLWARDSTNEKLF
v_gene: TRBV18; d_gene: .; j_gene: TRBJ1-3; CDR3aa: ASSPRPGYSGNTIY
v_gene: TRBV6-2/TRBV6-3; d_gene: TRBD2; j_gene: TRBJ2-1; CDR3aa: ASSYSMALAGEDEQF